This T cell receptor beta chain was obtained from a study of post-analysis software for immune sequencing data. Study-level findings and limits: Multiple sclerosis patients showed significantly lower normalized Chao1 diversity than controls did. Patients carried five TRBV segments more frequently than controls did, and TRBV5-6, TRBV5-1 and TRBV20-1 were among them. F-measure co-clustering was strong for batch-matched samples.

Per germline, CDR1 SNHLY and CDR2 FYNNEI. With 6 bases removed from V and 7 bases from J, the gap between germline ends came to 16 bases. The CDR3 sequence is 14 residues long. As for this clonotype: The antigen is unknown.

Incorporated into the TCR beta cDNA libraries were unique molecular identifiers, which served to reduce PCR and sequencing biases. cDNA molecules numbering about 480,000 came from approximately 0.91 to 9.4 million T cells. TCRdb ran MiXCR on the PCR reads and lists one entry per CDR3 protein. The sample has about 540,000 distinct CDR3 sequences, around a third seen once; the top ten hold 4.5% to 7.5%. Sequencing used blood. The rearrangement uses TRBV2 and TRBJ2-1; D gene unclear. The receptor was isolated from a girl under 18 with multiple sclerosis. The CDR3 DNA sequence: TGTGCCAGCAGACCCAAACAAATCTGGAATGAGCAGTTCTTC. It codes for CASRPKQIWNEQFF. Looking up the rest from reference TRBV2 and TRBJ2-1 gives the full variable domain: EPEVTQTPSHQVTQMGQEVILRCVPISNHLYFYWYRQILGQKVEFLVSFYNNEISEKSEIFDDQFSVERPDGSNFTLKIRSTKLEDSAMYFCASRPKQIWNEQFFGPGTRLTVL.